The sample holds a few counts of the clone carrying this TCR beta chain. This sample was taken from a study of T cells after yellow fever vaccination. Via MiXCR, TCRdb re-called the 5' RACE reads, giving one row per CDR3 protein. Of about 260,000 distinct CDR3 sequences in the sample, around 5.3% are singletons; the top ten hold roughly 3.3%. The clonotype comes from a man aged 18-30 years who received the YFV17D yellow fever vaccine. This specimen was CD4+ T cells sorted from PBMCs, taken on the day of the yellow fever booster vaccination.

The CDR3 spells CASSRDRGQDTQYF. CDR3 nucleotide sequence: TGTGCCAGCAGCCGGGACAGGGGGCAAGATACGCAGTATTTT. The chain joins TRBV11-2 to TRBJ2-3, with 12 bases that match TRBD1. The ends lost 5 bases at V and 5 bases at J; junction bases unmatched: 2. CDR1 and CDR2 (germline): SGHAT, FQNNGV. The CDR3 is made up of 14 amino acids.